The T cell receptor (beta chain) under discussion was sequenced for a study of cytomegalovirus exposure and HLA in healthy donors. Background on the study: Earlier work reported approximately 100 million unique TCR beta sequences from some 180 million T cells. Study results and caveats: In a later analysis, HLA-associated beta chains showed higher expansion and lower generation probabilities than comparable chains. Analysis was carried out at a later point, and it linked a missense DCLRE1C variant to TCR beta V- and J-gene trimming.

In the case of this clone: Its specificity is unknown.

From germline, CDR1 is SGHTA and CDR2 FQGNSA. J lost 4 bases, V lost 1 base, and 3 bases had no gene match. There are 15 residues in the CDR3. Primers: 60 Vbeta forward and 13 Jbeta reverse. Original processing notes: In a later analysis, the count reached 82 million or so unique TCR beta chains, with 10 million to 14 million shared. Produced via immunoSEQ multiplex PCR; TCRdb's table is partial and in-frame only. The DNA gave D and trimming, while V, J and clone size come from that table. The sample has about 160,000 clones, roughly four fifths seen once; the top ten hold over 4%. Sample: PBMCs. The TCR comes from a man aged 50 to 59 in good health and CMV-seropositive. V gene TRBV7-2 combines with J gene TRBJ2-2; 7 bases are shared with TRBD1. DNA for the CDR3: TGTGCCAGCAGCTTAGACAGGGGTGTCACCGGGGAGCTGTTTTTT. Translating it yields CASSLDRGVTGELFF. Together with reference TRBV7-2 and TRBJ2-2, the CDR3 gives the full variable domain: GAGVSQSPSNKVTEKGKDVELRCDPISGHTALYWYRQSLGQGLEFLIYFQGNSAPDKSGLPSDRFSAERTGGSVSTLTIQRTQQEDSAVYLCASSLDRGVTGELFFGEGSRLTVL.